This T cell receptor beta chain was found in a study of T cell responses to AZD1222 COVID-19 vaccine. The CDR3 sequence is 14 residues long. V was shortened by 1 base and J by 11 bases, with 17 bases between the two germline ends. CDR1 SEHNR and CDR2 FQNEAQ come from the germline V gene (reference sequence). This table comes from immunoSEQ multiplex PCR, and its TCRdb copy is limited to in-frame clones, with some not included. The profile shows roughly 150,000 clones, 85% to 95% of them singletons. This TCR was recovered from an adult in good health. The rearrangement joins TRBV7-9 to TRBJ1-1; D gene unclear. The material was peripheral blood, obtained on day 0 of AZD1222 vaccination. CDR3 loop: CASSLVAFEGGAFF. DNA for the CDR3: TGTGCCAGCAGCTTAGTAGCTTTCGAGGGTGGGGCTTTCTTT.